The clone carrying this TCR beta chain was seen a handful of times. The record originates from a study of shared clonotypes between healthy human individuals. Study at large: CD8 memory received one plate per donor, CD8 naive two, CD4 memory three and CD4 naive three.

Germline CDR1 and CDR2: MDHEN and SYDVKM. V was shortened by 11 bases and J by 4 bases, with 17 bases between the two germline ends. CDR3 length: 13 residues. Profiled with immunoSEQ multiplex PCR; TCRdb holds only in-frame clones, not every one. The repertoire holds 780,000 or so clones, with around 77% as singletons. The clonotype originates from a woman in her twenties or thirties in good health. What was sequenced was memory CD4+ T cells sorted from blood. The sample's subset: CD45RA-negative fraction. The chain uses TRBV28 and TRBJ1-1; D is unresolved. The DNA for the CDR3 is TGTGCCCTACGGTCGGCCTCCAGCACTGAAGCTTTCTTT. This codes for CALRSASSTEAFF.